A single sample gave rise to the 6 T cell receptor beta chains below, sequenced in a study of early T cells in non-severe SARS-CoV-2 infection. Using its own MiXCR run on the 5' RACE reads, TCRdb lists one record per CDR3 protein. Among 75,000 to 100,000 distinct CDR3 sequences listed, over 15% were seen once. Sequenced material: whole blood. All receptors come from an adult who was a healthcare worker with PCR-confirmed SARS-CoV-2 infection or an uninfected control (not recorded which).

Only one count was recorded for this clonotype. This sequence joins TRBV18 and TRBJ1-1; D possibly corresponds to TRBD1 (5 bases). The CDR3 sequence is 14 residues long. Germline V gene sequence: CDR1 KGHSH, CDR2 LQKENI. The ends were cut back, 2 bases at V and 1 base at J, with 8 bases in the middle. For the CDR3, the DNA is TGTGCCAGCTCACCAGGGGGACCGAACACTGAAGCTTTCTTT. Translation gives CASSPGGPNTEAFF. The full variable domain, completed using reference TRBV18 and TRBJ1-1, is NAGVMQNPRHLVRRRGQEARLRCSPMKGHSHVYWYRQLPEEGLKFMVYLQKENIIDESGMPKERFSAEFPKEGPSILRIQQVVRGDSAAYFCASSPGGPNTEAFFGQGTRLTVV.

The rearrangement links TRBV9 to TRBJ2-3; a weak D match, TRBD2 (5 bases). V lost 3 bases to trimming and J lost 0 bases, with 17 bases between them. The CDR3 covers 17 residues. Germline lookup yields CDR1 SGDLS and CDR2 YYNGEE. The CDR3 DNA reads TGTGCCAGCAGCGCGCCGCGGGCTACGCTTAGCACAGATACGCAGTATTTT. As protein: CASSAPRATLSTDTQYF.

This clonotype was picked up a small number of times. V is TRBV4-1 and J is TRBJ2-1; D unresolved. The V end was cut by 1 base, the J end by 0 bases, with 13 bases between. CDR3 length equals 17 residues. CDR1 MGHRA and CDR2 YSYEKL come from the germline V gene. The CDR3 DNA reads as TGCGCCAGCAGCCAAGGTAAAGCAGCTAGCTCCTACAATGAGCAGTTCTTC. It encodes CASSQGKAASSYNEQFF.

The chain couples TRBV18 to TRBJ1-2; 9 bases are shared with TRBD1. CDR3 size: 16 residues. V shed 3 bases and J 4 bases; nucleotides not matched to a gene: 9. Germline V gives CDR1 KGHSH, CDR2 LQKENI. The CDR3 here is CASSPRRDRDVYGYTF. For the CDR3, the DNA is TGTGCCAGCTCACCGAGAAGGGACAGGGACGTCTATGGCTACACCTTC. The full variable domain, rest sourced from reference TRBV18 and TRBJ1-2, is NAGVMQNPRHLVRRRGQEARLRCSPMKGHSHVYWYRQLPEEGLKFMVYLQKENIIDESGMPKERFSAEFPKEGPSILRIQQVVRGDSAAYFCASSPRRDRDVYGYTFGSGTRLTVV.

This clonotype was observed a few times. CDR3 bases: TGTGCCACCAGTGACCAAACAGGAGACACCGGGGAGCTGTTTTTT. Its protein product is CATSDQTGDTGELFF. J is TRBJ2-2 and V is TRBV24-1, with TRBD1 as a possible D gene (5 bases). V lost 4 bases and J lost 3, with 11 bases in between. The length of the CDR3 is 15 residues. Looked up from germline, CDR1 is KGHDR and CDR2 is SFDVKD.

This clonotype was seen a handful of times. The V gene is TRBV18, the J gene TRBJ2-7, with 8 bases matching TRBD2. The germline V gene has CDR1 KGHSH and CDR2 LQKENI. CDR3 size: 15 residues. The V gene end was trimmed by 2 bases and the J gene end by 5 bases; junction bases not matched to a gene: 8. CDR3 sequence (DNA): TGTGCCAGCTCACCATCTCGGGAGGGCCGCAACGAGCAGTACTTC. Its translation is CASSPSREGRNEQYF.